This TCR beta chain is from a study of blood T cell repertoires in COVID-19. Study overall: The cDNA or gDNA used as material had been derived from T cells, B-cell-depleted T cells, or PBMCs.

As processed by the authors: Counts of nucleated cells, estimated from reference gene primer amplification, were obtained. The assay was immunoSEQ multiplex PCR, and TCRdb's table has in-frame clones only and misses some. V, J and clone size are taken as reported in that table, and D and trimming were inferred from the DNA itself. The repertoire has over 100,000 clones, 80% of them found once; the top ten carry under 20%. The origin of this receptor is a man in his sixties with active or convalescent COVID-19. Material: peripheral blood.

Written as DNA, the CDR3 is TGTGCCAGCAGCCGTATAACCAGCTCCTACGAGCAGTACTTC. Residues: CASSRITSSYEQYF. The chain is built from TRBV3-1 (or the pseudogene TRBV3-2) and TRBJ2-7; D unclear. The germline gives CDR1 LGHDT, CDR2 YNNKEL (reference sequence). CDR3 size: 14 residues. Between the trimmed V and J ends, which lost 4 bases and 0 bases, there was a span of 10 bases.